This T cell receptor beta chain was sequenced for a study of T cell repertoires in cytomegalovirus infection. Study details: HLA-B-restricted CMV epitopes that are well studied, plus recently identified HLA-C-restricted ones, were used by the study. TCR beta signatures that were public indicated CMV infection and matching HLA type.

Study-level points and caveats: Clonotype analysis showed dominance of the ex vivo response by HLA-C-restricted CMV-specific TCR beta clonotypes. The study identified carriers of CMV plus the relevant HLA from cumulative public TCR beta family frequency.

TCRdb processed the reads anew with MiXCR; each CDR3 protein has one entry. The sample records roughly 570,000 distinct CDR3 sequences, 40% being singletons. This clonotype was detected a few times. What it recognizes is unknown. The V gene's germline CDR1 is SGHTA and CDR2 FQGNSA. V lost 4 bases and J 6 bases, leaving 15 bases between the germline ends. This CDR3 comprises 14 residues. The source material was cultured PBMCs, sampled from culture after CMV antigen stimulation. The receptor was derived from a human donor in good health (CMV status not recorded). Some clones in this sample may be carry-over from other donors' samples. The chain uses TRBV7-2 and TRBJ1-1; D gene unclear. CDR3 region: CASSSGPANAEAFF. In DNA form, the CDR3 reads TGTGCCAGCAGCTCAGGACCGGCCAACGCTGAAGCTTTCTTT.